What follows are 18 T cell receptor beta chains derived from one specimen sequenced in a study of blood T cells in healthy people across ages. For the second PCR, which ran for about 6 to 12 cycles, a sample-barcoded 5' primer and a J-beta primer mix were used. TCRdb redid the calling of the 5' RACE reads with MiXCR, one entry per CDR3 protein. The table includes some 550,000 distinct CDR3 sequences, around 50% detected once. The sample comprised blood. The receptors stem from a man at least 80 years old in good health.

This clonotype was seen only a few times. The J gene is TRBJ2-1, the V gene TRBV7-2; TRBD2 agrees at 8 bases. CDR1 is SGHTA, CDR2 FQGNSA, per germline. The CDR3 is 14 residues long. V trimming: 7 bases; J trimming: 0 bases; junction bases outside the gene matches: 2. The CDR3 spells CASKRGGSYNEQFF. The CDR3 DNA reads TGTGCCAGCAAACGGGGGGGCTCCTACAATGAGCAGTTCTTC.

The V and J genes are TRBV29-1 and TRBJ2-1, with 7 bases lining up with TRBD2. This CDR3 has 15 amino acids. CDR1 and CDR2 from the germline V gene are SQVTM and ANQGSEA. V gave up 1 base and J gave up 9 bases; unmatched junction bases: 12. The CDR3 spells CSVEGGGYGISEQFF. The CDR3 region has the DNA TGCAGCGTTGAAGGCGGGGGTTATGGGATCAGTGAGCAGTTCTTC.

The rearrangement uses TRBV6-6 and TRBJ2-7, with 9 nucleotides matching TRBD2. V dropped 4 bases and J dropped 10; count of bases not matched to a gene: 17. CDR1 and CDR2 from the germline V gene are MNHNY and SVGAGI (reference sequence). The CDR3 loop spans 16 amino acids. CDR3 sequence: CASSLAKGSGGVDQYF. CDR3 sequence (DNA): TGTGCCAGCAGTTTAGCTAAGGGTAGCGGGGGAGTGGATCAGTACTTC.

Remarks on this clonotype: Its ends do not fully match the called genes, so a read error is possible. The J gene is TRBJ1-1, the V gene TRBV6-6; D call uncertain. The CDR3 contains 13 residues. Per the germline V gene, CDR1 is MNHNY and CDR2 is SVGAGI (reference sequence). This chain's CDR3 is CASIAGTSREAFF. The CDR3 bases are TGCGCCAGCATTGCGGGAACTTCCCGAGAAGCTTTCTTT.

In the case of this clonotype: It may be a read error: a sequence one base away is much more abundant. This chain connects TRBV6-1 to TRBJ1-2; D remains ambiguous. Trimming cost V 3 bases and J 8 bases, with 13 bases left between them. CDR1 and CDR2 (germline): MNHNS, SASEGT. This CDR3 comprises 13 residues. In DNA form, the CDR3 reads TGTGCCAGCAGTGACGACGGGCCGGGGGGCTACACCTTC. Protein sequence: CASSDDGPGGYTF.

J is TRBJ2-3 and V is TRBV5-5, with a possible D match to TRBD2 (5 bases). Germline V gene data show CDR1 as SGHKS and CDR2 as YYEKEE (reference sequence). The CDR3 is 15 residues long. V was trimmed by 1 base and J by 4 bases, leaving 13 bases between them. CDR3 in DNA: TGTGCCAGCAGCTTGTGGGAGTTCGTGGCAGATACGCAGTATTTT. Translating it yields CASSLWEFVADTQYF.

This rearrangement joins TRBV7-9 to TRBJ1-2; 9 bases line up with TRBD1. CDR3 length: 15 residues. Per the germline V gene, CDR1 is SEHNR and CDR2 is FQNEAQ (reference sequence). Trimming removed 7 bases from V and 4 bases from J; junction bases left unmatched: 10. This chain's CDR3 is CASNRWDRDSYGYTF. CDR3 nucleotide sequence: TGTGCCAGCAACCGCTGGGACAGGGACTCCTATGGCTACACCTTC.

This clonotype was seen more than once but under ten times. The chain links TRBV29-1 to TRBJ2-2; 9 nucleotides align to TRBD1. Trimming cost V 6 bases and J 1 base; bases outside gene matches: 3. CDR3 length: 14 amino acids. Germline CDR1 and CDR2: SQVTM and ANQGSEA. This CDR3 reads CSVGTGRNTGELFF. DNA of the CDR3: TGCAGCGTCGGGACAGGGAGGAACACCGGGGAGCTGTTTTTT.

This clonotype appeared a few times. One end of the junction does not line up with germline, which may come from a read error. The CDR3 DNA is TGTGCCAGCAGCCCATCTTTCGGGTCTAGTCAAGGGACCCAGTACTTC. Encoded protein: CASSPSFGSSQGTQYF. The chain uses TRBV4-2 and TRBJ2-5; D is unclear. Germline lookup yields CDR1 LGHNA and CDR2 YNFKEQ. The CDR3 loop spans 16 amino acids.

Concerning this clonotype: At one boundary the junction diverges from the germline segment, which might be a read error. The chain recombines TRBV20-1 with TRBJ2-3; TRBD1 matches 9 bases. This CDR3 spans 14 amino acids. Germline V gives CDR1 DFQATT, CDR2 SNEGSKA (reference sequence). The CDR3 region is CSVPGQGYTETQYF. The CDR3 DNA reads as TGCAGTGTTCCGGGACAGGGATACACAGAGACGCAGTATTTT.

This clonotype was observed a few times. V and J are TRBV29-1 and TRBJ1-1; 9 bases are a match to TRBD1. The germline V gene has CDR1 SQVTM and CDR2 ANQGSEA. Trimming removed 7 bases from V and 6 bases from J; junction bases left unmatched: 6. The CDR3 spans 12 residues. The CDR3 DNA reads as TGCAGCGACAGGACAGGGGCCGCTGAAGCTTTCTTT. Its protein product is CSDRTGAAEAFF.

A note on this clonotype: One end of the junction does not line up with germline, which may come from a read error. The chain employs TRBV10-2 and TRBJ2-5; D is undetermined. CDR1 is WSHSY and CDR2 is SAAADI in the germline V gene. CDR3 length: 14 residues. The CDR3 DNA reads TGCGCCACCACTTGGGCGTACGAGCAAGGGACCCAGTACTTC. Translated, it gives CATTWAYEQGTQYF.

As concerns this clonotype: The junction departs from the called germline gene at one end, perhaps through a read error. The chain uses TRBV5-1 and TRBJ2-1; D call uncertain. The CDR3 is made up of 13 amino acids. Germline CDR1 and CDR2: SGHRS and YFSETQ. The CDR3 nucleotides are TGCGCCAGCAGCGTGGCACAATACAATGAGCAGTTCTTT. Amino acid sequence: CASSVAQYNEQFF.

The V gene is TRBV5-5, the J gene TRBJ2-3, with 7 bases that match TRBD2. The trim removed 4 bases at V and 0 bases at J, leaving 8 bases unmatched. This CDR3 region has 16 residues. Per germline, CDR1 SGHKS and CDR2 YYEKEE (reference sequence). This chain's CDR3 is CASSRYASGSTDTQYF. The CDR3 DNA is TGTGCCAGCAGCAGGTATGCTAGCGGAAGCACAGATACGCAGTATTTT.

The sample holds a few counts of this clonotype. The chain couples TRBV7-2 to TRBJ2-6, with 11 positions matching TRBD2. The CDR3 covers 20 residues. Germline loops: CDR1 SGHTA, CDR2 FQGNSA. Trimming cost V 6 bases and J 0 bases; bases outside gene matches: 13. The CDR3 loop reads CASSAGLAGHVVSGANVLTF. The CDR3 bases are TGTGCCAGCAGTGCAGGACTAGCGGGCCACGTAGTCTCTGGGGCCAACGTCCTGACTTTC.

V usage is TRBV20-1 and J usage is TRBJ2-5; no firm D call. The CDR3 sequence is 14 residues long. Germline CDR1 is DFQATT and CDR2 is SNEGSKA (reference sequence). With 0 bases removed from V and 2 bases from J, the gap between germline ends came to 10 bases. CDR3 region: CSARDKLLQETQYF. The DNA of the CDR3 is TGCAGTGCTAGAGATAAGTTACTACAAGAGACCCAGTACTTC.

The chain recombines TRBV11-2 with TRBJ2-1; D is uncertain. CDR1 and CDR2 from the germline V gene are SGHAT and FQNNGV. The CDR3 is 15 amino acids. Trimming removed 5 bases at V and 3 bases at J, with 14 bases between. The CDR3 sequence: CASSPRPPHYNEQFF. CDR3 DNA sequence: TGTGCCAGCAGCCCGAGACCGCCCCACTACAATGAGCAGTTCTTC.

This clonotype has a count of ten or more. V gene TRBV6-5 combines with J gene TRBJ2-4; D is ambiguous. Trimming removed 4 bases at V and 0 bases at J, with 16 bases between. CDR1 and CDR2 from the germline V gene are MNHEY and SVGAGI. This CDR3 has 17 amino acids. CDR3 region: CASSSPSADLAKNIQYF. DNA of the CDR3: TGTGCCAGCAGTTCCCCTTCGGCAGATTTAGCCAAAAACATTCAGTACTTC.